A selection of T cell receptor beta chains follows, all from one sample in a study of T cells in Graves' hyperthyroidism and ophthalmopathy. A single record per CDR3 protein comes from TCRdb applying MiXCR to the multiplex PCR reads. The sample holds about 600,000 distinct CDR3 sequences, about 14% seen once. The sample was blood. These receptors came from a woman aged 50 to 60 with Graves' ophthalmopathy. Both conserved end residues are part of each CDR3. The D gene is left open where the match is weak. Expanded clones are given a class, and other clones once, few, many or no size at all.

clone_size	d_call	v_call	j_call	cdr3_aa	cdr3_nt
few	NA	TRBV18	TRBJ2-1	CASSPPTRADEQFF	TGTGCCAGCTCACCTCCTACAAGGGCTGATGAGCAGTTCTTC
few	NA	TRBV16	TRBJ2-3	CASSHYTGALVEYTDTQYF	TGTGCCAGCAGCCACTATACGGGAGCGCTGGTTGAGTACACAGATACGCAGTATTTT
few	TRBD2	TRBV6-2/TRBV6-3	TRBJ2-7	CASSVGGPRPFYEQYF	TGTGCCAGCAGTGTGGGAGGGCCTCGCCCTTTCTACGAGCAGTACTTC
many	NA	TRBV5-6	TRBJ2-5	CASSLVSGVETQYF	TGTGCCAGCAGCTTGGTTTCGGGGGTCGAGACCCAGTACTTC
many	NA	TRBV20-1	TRBJ1-2	CSARLEEANYGYTF	TGCAGTGCTAGGTTGGAGGAAGCTAACTATGGCTACACCTTC
many	TRBD1	TRBV18	TRBJ2-3	CASSPPILGTGLTDTQYF	TGTGCCAGCTCACCACCGATACTAGGGACAGGACTCACAGATACGCAGTATTTT
many	TRBD2	TRBV20-1	TRBJ2-1	CSASRGRDDEQFF	TGCAGTGCTAGTCGCGGGAGAGATGATGAGCAGTTCTTC
NA	NA	TRBV15	TRBJ2-7	CATNDRLSYEQYF	TGTGCCACCAACGACCGTCTCTCCTACGAGCAGTACTTC
many	TRBD1	TRBV11-1	TRBJ2-1	CASSPVRRATGPVLSYNEQFF	TGTGCCAGCAGCCCCGTAAGACGTGCGACAGGGCCCGTCTTATCCTACAATGAGCAGTTCTTC
many	NA	TRBV5-1	TRBJ1-1	CASSRPELLNTEAFF	TGCGCCAGCAGTCGACCCGAACTCCTGAACACTGAAGCTTTCTTT
many	NA	TRBV5-6	TRBJ1-1	CASSLDGIMNTEAFF	TGTGCCAGCAGCTTGGACGGAATCATGAACACTGAAGCTTTCTTT
many	TRBD1	TRBV28	TRBJ1-2	CASSWGQGYGYTF	TGTGCCAGCAGTTGGGGACAGGGCTATGGCTACACCTTC
many	NA	TRBV7-9	TRBJ2-1	CASSTTRGGNEQFF	TGTGCCAGCAGCACGACCAGGGGTGGCAATGAGCAGTTCTTC
many	TRBD1	TRBV27	TRBJ2-3	CASSTWDSSDTQYF	TGTGCCAGCAGTACATGGGACAGTTCAGATACGCAGTATTTT
few	NA	TRBV4-3	TRBJ2-5	CASSQDFHWVQETQYF	TGCGCCAGCAGCCAAGATTTCCACTGGGTCCAAGAGACCCAGTACTTC
many	NA	TRBV20-1	TRBJ2-1	CSAIDGLSYNEQFF	TGCAGTGCTATCGACGGGTTATCCTACAATGAGCAGTTCTTC
many	NA	TRBV2	TRBJ1-1	CASSVLLNTEAFF	TGTGCCAGCAGTGTGTTATTGAACACTGAAGCTTTCTTT
many	NA	TRBV6-1	TRBJ1-3	CASSDYTIYF	TGTGCCAGCAGTGACTACACCATATATTTT
many	NA	TRBV6-1	TRBJ2-5	CASSETRTQETQYF	TGTGCCAGCAGTGAGACTAGAACACAAGAGACCCAGTACTTC
NA	NA	TRBV19	TRBJ1-6	CASSILGQWAGSPLHF	TGTGCCAGTAGTATCTTGGGACAATGGGCCGGTTCACCCCTCCACTTT
few	TRBD2	TRBV7-9	TRBJ2-7	CASSSPGGGEQYF	TGTGCCAGCAGCTCTCCCGGCGGGGGGGAGCAGTACTTC
many	NA	TRBV28	TRBJ1-2	CASRIIGGEDYGYTF	TGTGCCAGCAGAATTATCGGGGGCGAGGACTATGGCTACACCTTC
many	TRBD1	TRBV30	TRBJ1-2	CAWSGRTGHSHTF	TGTGCCTGGAGTGGAAGGACAGGGCATTCCCACACCTTC
NA	NA	TRBV24-1	TRBJ1-5	CATSDPDRILHF	TGTGCCACCAGTGACCCTGACAGGATACTCCATTTT
few	NA	TRBV15	TRBJ2-7	CATSTGHVYEQYF	TGTGCCACCAGTACAGGACATGTTTACGAGCAGTACTTC
NA	NA	TRBV7-6	TRBJ1-3	CASSLASGYGNTIYF	TGTGCCAGCAGCTTAGCGAGCGGATATGGAAACACCATATATTTT
many	NA	TRBV11-1	TRBJ2-3	CASSLVTMGSGTDTQYF	TGTGCCAGCAGCTTAGTGACGATGGGTAGCGGCACAGATACGCAGTATTTT
many	NA	TRBV2	TRBJ2-7	CASSARGVAYEQYF	TGTGCCAGCAGTGCGAGAGGGGTTGCCTACGAGCAGTACTTC
many	TRBD2	TRBV7-8	TRBJ2-3	CASSLDRLAGATDTQYF	TGTGCCAGCAGCTTAGATAGACTAGCGGGAGCCACAGATACGCAGTATTTT
NA	NA	TRBV20-1	TRBJ2-1	CSARDRGRAYNEQFF	TGCAGTGCTAGAGATCGTGGGCGGGCCTACAATGAGCAGTTCTTC
NA	TRBD2	TRBV12-3/TRBV12-4	TRBJ2-2	CASRGLAGGTGELFF	TGTGCCAGCAGAGGACTAGCGGGAGGCACCGGGGAGCTGTTTTTT
many	TRBD1	TRBV7-3	TRBJ2-1	CASSPGQGRYNEQFF	TGTGCCAGCAGCCCTGGACAGGGGAGGTACAATGAGCAGTTCTTC
many	NA	TRBV7-2	TRBJ2-7	CASSLALNGIYEQYF	TGTGCCAGCAGCTTAGCGCTCAACGGCATCTACGAGCAGTACTTC
few	TRBD2	TRBV4-3	TRBJ2-1	CASSSRLAPYNEQFF	TGCGCCAGCAGCTCCAGACTAGCGCCATACAATGAGCAGTTCTTC
few	NA	TRBV6-1	TRBJ2-3	CASRPISTDTQYF	TGTGCCAGCAGACCTATTAGCACAGATACGCAGTATTTT
many	NA	TRBV9	TRBJ1-5	CASSVFDTANQPQHF	TGTGCCAGCAGCGTATTTGACACGGCAAATCAGCCCCAGCATTTT
NA	NA	TRBV9	TRBJ2-1	CASSASGASYNEQFF	TGTGCCAGCAGCGCGAGCGGAGCCTCCTACAATGAGCAGTTCTTC
few	NA	TRBV4-1	TRBJ2-7	CASSPQRQARDYEQYF	TGCGCCAGCAGCCCCCAACGGCAAGCGAGGGACTACGAGCAGTACTTC
few	NA	TRBV6-1	TRBJ2-1	CASIFQVNNEQFF	TGTGCCAGCATTTTCCAGGTAAACAATGAGCAGTTCTTC
few	TRBD1	TRBV6-1	TRBJ1-5	CASTLTGANQPQHF	TGTGCCAGCACCCTGACAGGGGCGAATCAGCCCCAGCATTTT
NA	NA	TRBV6-1	TRBJ2-1	CASSASSPARRKEQFF	TGTGCCAGCAGTGCCTCATCACCAGCTCGAAGAAAGGAGCAGTTCTTC
many	TRBD2	TRBV20-1	TRBJ2-1	CSQRMAGGSYNEQFF	TGCAGTCAGAGAATGGCGGGAGGGAGCTACAATGAGCAGTTCTTC
few	NA	TRBV20-1	TRBJ1-4	CSAPGDRNEKLFF	TGCAGTGCCCCCGGGGACCGAAATGAAAAACTGTTTTTT
many	TRBD2	TRBV30	TRBJ2-7	CAWSGSSGSGYEQYF	TGTGCCTGGAGTGGCAGTAGCGGGAGCGGCTACGAGCAGTACTTC
NA	NA	TRBV7-6	TRBJ1-1	CASSLEAGRVEAFF	TGTGCCAGCAGCTTAGAGGCGGGACGGGTTGAAGCTTTCTTT
many	NA	TRBV5-1	TRBJ2-1	CASSLGGASEQFF	TGCGCCAGCAGCTTGGGGGGGGCATCCGAGCAGTTCTTC
NA	NA	TRBV7-6	TRBJ2-7	CASSLGLGENEQYF	TGTGCCAGCAGCTTAGGGTTAGGGGAGAACGAGCAGTACTTC
many	TRBD2	TRBV28	TRBJ2-7	CASSPRWLAAYEQYF	TGTGCCAGCAGCCCGCGATGGCTAGCGGCCTACGAGCAGTACTTC